This record looks at one T cell receptor (beta chain) sequence and its context. The sample originates from a study of Ad26.COV2.S vaccination and SARS-CoV-2 variants. From germline, CDR1 is SEHNR and CDR2 FQNEAQ (reference sequence). V lost 6 bases to trimming and J lost 1 base, with 10 bases between them. The CDR3 runs to 14 residues. Noted treatment: about 20 received Ad26.COV2.S at low or high dose, single or two shots; 5 received placebo; per-sample allocation not given. Repertoires come from day 63 after the first vaccine or placebo injection. The method was immunoSEQ multiplex PCR; TCRdb's version includes in-frame clones alone and lacks a portion of them. The sample has about 420,000 clones; approximately 88% are singletons.

This receptor was identified in a person between 18 and 59 years old who received the Ad26.COV2.S COVID-19 vaccine or a placebo. The specimen comprised peripheral blood, sampled in a trial of Ad26.COV2.S vaccine versus placebo. This chain links TRBV7-9 with TRBJ1-5; D is ambiguous. CDR3 nucleotides: TGTGCCAGCAGAAAGGTCGGGAGCAATCAGCCCCAGCATTTT. This codes for CASRKVGSNQPQHF.